Following are 13 T cell receptor beta chains from one sample sequenced in a study of blood T cell repertoires in COVID-19. Clones were read by immunoSEQ multiplex PCR, and TCRdb kept only the in-frame ones, dropping some. Among approximately 300,000 clones listed, roughly 85% were seen once. Input material: PBMCs or T cells enriched from blood (not recorded which). Every receptor here comes from a woman in her 30s who had recovered from COVID-19.

This clone was observed once. The chain links TRBV11-2 to TRBJ1-2, with D maybe TRBD1 (5 bases). V shed 5 bases and J shed 6 bases, with 22 bases lying between them. CDR1 is SGHAT and CDR2 is FQNNGV in the germline V gene. The CDR3 consists of 16 residues. The CDR3 region is CASSGRAGRVADGYTF. In nucleotides, the CDR3 is TGTGCCAGCAGCGGCCGTGCGGGACGGGTGGCTGATGGCTACACCTTC.

This clone was detected only once. V is TRBV5-8 and J is TRBJ1-5, with 7 bases lining up with TRBD1. CDR1 and CDR2 from the germline V gene are SGHTS and YDEGEE. The CDR3 runs to 16 residues. Trimming cost V 5 bases and J 0 bases; bases outside gene matches: 8. The CDR3 is CASRTGRVYSNQPQHF. The DNA for the CDR3 is TGTGCCAGCAGGACAGGGAGAGTTTATAGCAATCAGCCCCAGCATTTT.

This clone was seen more than once but under ten times. Possible read error: a much larger clone is one base away. The same CDR3 also results from other DNA sequences found in this sample. V usage is TRBV5-1 and J usage is TRBJ1-1; D perhaps matches TRBD1 (6 bases). V gave up 3 bases and J gave up 1 base, with 10 bases separating them. Germline V gene data show CDR1 as SGHRS and CDR2 as YFSETQ. The CDR3 has 14 residues. The DNA of the CDR3 is TGCGCCAGCAGCTCTGGACAGCCGAACACTGAAGCTTTCTTT. Protein: CASSSGQPNTEAFF.

The chain couples TRBV11-1 to TRBJ1-2; tentatively, D is TRBD1 (6 bases). The CDR3 sequence is 14 residues long. Deletions cut 5 bases from V and 1 base from J, with 11 bases between. From germline, CDR1 is SGHAT and CDR2 FQDESV (reference sequence). This CDR3 reads CASSRDKNNYGYTF. The CDR3 coding sequence is TGTGCCAGCAGCCGGGACAAAAATAACTATGGCTACACCTTC. The full variable domain, in which reference TRBV11-1 and TRBJ1-2 provide the parts outside the CDR3, is EAEVAQSPRYKITEKSQAVAFWCDPISGHATLYWYRQILGQGPELLVQFQDESVVDDSQLPKDRFSAERLKGVDSTLKIQPAELGDSAMYLCASSRDKNNYGYTFGSGTRLTVV.

The V and J genes are TRBV10-2 and TRBJ2-3; 10 bases are shared with TRBD2. This CDR3 contains 15 residues. The V and J ends lost 5 bases and 6 bases, in that order; junction bases with no gene match: 8. Germline V gives CDR1 WSHSY, CDR2 SAAADI. CDR3 in DNA: TGCGCCAGCAGTCCGATAGCGGGGGGCGGGGATACGCAGTATTTT. This gives the protein CASSPIAGGGDTQYF.

The gene calls are TRBV28 and TRBJ2-3; 7 positions agree with TRBD2. J gave up 0 bases and V 3 bases, and 6 bases lay outside the gene matches. The CDR3 length is 16 residues. Germline V gene sequence: CDR1 MDHEN, CDR2 SYDVKM. The CDR3 loop is CASSFLAVPSTDTQYF. The CDR3 DNA is TGTGCCAGCAGTTTCCTAGCGGTACCTAGCACAGATACGCAGTATTTT.

This clone is a singleton in its sample. The chain joins TRBV2 to TRBJ2-6; 8 bases align to TRBD1. The ends lost 11 bases at V and 2 bases at J; junction bases unmatched: 8. Germline values: CDR1 SNHLY, CDR2 FYNNEI. This CDR3 has 15 amino acids. CDR3: CAGGQGAAGANVLTF. The CDR3 nucleotides read TGTGCCGGAGGACAGGGAGCGGCTGGGGCCAACGTCCTGACTTTC.

This chain connects TRBV12-5 to TRBJ1-2; TRBD1 matches 7 bases. The CDR3 consists of 14 residues. The J segment lost 3 bases and the V segment lost 3 bases, leaving 4 bases of the junction unmatched. The germline V gene encodes CDR1 LGHNT and CDR2 FRNRAP. Written as DNA, the CDR3 is TGTGCTAGTGGTTTTAGGGACAGCTACTATGGCTACACCTTC. It is translated as CASGFRDSYYGYTF. The full variable domain, rest sourced from reference TRBV12-5 and TRBJ1-2, is DARVTQTPRHKVTEMGQEVTMRCQPILGHNTVFWYRQTMMQGLELLAYFRNRAPLDDSGMPKDRFSAEMPDATLATLKIQPSEPRDSAVYFCASGFRDSYYGYTFGSGTRLTVV.

This chain uses TRBV18 with TRBJ2-1; the match to TRBD2 covers 8 bases. With 1 base clipped from V and 4 bases from J, the junction kept 3 bases outside the gene matches. CDR3 length: 15 amino acids. Germline assignment: CDR1 KGHSH and CDR2 LQKENI. DNA of the CDR3: TGTGCCAGCTCACCACGCCCTAGCGGGTACAATGAGCAGTTCTTC. Its translation is CASSPRPSGYNEQFF.

The rearrangement joins TRBV11-2 to TRBJ2-3; D is perhaps TRBD2 (6 bases). V lost 1 base to trimming and J lost 2 bases, with 13 bases between them. The CDR3 length is 16 residues. Germline V CDR1 and CDR2: SGHAT, FQNNGV. The CDR3 is CASSLVPGLNTDTQYF. CDR3 nucleotides: TGTGCCAGCAGCTTAGTGCCGGGACTCAACACAGATACGCAGTATTTT.

The chain couples TRBV28 to TRBJ2-5; 7 bases map to TRBD2. Germline CDR1 and CDR2: MDHEN and SYDVKM. V lost 3 bases to trimming and J lost 2 bases; unmatched junction nucleotides: 3. The CDR3 extends over 14 amino acids. The CDR3, as DNA: TGTGCCAGCAGTTTGGGGGGGTATCAAGAGACCCAGTACTTC. Amino acid sequence: CASSLGGYQETQYF.

The chain combines TRBV18 with TRBJ1-1; 7 bases fit TRBD1. Trimming removed 1 base from V and 0 bases from J; junction bases left unmatched: 5. Germline values: CDR1 KGHSH, CDR2 LQKENI. The CDR3 sequence is 16 residues long. The CDR3 DNA is TGTGCCAGCTCACCACAACAGGACAGGATGAACACTGAAGCTTTCTTT. This translates into CASSPQQDRMNTEAFF.

The genes are TRBV28 and TRBJ2-7; tentative D call: TRBD2 (8 bases). The CDR3 covers 16 residues. V dropped 5 bases and J dropped 5 bases, with 22 bases sitting between them. CDR1 is MDHEN, CDR2 SYDVKM, per germline. The CDR3 DNA reads TGTGCCAGCAGTACCACCGGGAGGGGACAGCTTAACGAGCAGTACTTC. Its translation: CASSTTGRGQLNEQYF. Together with reference TRBV28 and TRBJ2-7, the CDR3 gives the full variable domain: DVKVTQSSRYLVKRTGEKVFLECVQDMDHENMFWYRQDPGLGLRLIYFSYDVKMKEKGDIPEGYSVSREKKERFSLILESASTNQTSMYLCASSTTGRGQLNEQYFGPGTRLTVT.